A single sample gave rise to the 12 T cell receptor beta chains below, sequenced in a study of T cell changes during pregnancy in multiple sclerosis. Profiled with immunoSEQ multiplex PCR; TCRdb holds only in-frame clones, not every one. This sample yields 85,000 to 100,000 clones, of which more than 85% are seen a single time; about 0.95% belongs to the top ten. Sequenced material: peripheral blood, taken before pregnancy. The receptors here all came from a female donor with multiple sclerosis, enrolled in a pregnancy study.

This clone has just one count. The rearrangement uses TRBV4-3 and TRBJ2-1; the D gene is possibly TRBD2 (7 bases). Germline loops: CDR1 LGHNA, CDR2 YSLEER. This CDR3 has 16 residues. Trimming removed 0 bases from V and 7 bases from J, with 16 bases in between. The CDR3 DNA follows: TGCGCCAGCAGCCAAGATCGAGGGGGGGGCCGGAATGAGCAGTTCTTC. This encodes CASSQDRGGGRNEQFF.

This clone was recorded only once. This sequence joins TRBV4-1 and TRBJ1-2; D remains unclear. Germline V gene data show CDR1 as MGHRA and CDR2 as YSYEKL. Trimming cost V 0 bases and J 6 bases, with 8 bases left between them. The CDR3 length is 13 residues. The DNA for the CDR3 is TGCGCCAGCAGCCAAGACTTCAGAAATGGCTACACCTTC. It translates to CASSQDFRNGYTF.

V and J are TRBV6-6 and TRBJ2-3, with 13 bases that match TRBD2. The CDR3 runs to 15 residues. V lost 6 bases and J lost 4; bases outside the gene matches: 4. CDR1 and CDR2 from the germline V gene are MNHNY and SVGAGI (reference sequence). In nucleotides, the CDR3 is TGTGCCAGCAGGGGACTAGCGGGAAACGCAGATACGCAGTATTTT. Amino acids: CASRGLAGNADTQYF.

J is TRBJ2-7 and V is TRBV5-1; the D gene is possibly TRBD1 (6 bases). The germline V gene encodes CDR1 SGHRS and CDR2 YFSETQ. CDR3 length: 13 residues. Deletions cut 3 bases from V and 4 bases from J, with 11 bases between. The DNA of the CDR3 is TGCGCCAGCAGCTGGACCAGGGGATACGAGCAGTACTTC. Translation gives CASSWTRGYEQYF.

The chain uses TRBV29-1 and TRBJ2-7, with TRBD1 matching over 9 bases. CDR1 and CDR2 (germline): SQVTM, ANQGSEA. V was clipped by 6 bases and J by 5 bases; unmatched bases: 8. This CDR3 comprises 13 residues. The CDR3 DNA reads TGCAGCGTAGCCCGGGACAGGGACCACGAGCAGTACTTC. This encodes CSVARDRDHEQYF.

The rearrangement links TRBV27 to TRBJ2-1; 7 nucleotides match TRBD2. V shed 1 base, J shed 4 bases, and the junction held 1 base outside the gene matches. Germline-derived CDR1 and CDR2 are MNHEY and SMNVEV (reference sequence). The CDR3 covers 14 residues. CDR3 coding DNA: TGTGCCAGCAGTTTATGGGGGGGATACAATGAGCAGTTCTTC. Its translation is CASSLWGGYNEQFF.

The J gene is TRBJ2-2, the V gene TRBV15, with TRBD1 matching over 8 bases. The CDR3 covers 19 residues. The trim removed 0 bases at V and 1 base at J, leaving 10 bases unmatched. Germline CDR1 and CDR2: LNHNV and YYDKDF (reference sequence). CDR3 nucleotides: TGTGCCACCAGCAGAGATCTCCCTCGGACAGGGAGGAACACCGGGGAGCTGTTTTTT. Translated, it gives CATSRDLPRTGRNTGELFF.

This clone appeared once. The chain uses TRBV27 and TRBJ2-1; 12 nucleotides line up with TRBD2. This CDR3 comprises 16 residues. CDR1 and CDR2 from the germline V gene are MNHEY and SMNVEV (reference sequence). J lost 7 bases, V lost 5 bases, and 9 bases had no gene match. The CDR3 spells CASSPRTSGTGNEQFF. As DNA, the CDR3 is TGTGCCAGCAGTCCCCGGACTAGCGGGACCGGGAATGAGCAGTTCTTC.

The rearrangement joins TRBV7-8 to TRBJ2-7; 14 bases are shared with TRBD2. The ends lost 5 bases at V and 7 bases at J; junction bases unmatched: 7. The germline V gene encodes CDR1 SGHVS and CDR2 FQNEAQ. CDR3 length equals 15 residues. In DNA form, the CDR3 reads TGTGCCAGCAGCCCCCGGACTAGCGGGGGGTGGGAGCAGTACTTC. It encodes CASSPRTSGGWEQYF.

The J gene is TRBJ2-1, the V gene TRBV7-6, with TRBD2 as a possible D gene (6 bases). Germline CDR1 SGHVS, CDR2 FNYEAQ. This CDR3 spans 17 amino acids. Trimming took off 0 bases at V and 7 bases at J, with 19 bases between the two ends. The CDR3 is CASSLAAGQGYRNEQFF. In DNA form, the CDR3 reads TGTGCCAGCAGCTTAGCTGCGGGGCAGGGCTATAGAAATGAGCAGTTCTTC. The full variable domain, its missing parts supplied by reference TRBV7-6 and TRBJ2-1, is GAGVSQSPRYKVTKRGQDVALRCDPISGHVSLYWYRQALGQGPEFLTYFNYEAQQDKSGLPNDRFSAERPEGSISTLTIQRTEQRDSAMYRCASSLAAGQGYRNEQFFGPGTRLTVL.

The CDR3: CASSTGHSPNTEAFF. The CDR3 nucleotides read TGCGCCAGCAGCACAGGACATTCCCCTAACACTGAAGCTTTCTTT. The rearrangement links TRBV5-1 to TRBJ1-1, with D maybe TRBD1 (5 bases). V shed 4 bases and J shed 2 bases, with 15 bases lying between them. Germline V gives CDR1 SGHRS, CDR2 YFSETQ. CDR3 length equals 15 residues.

The CDR3 region has the DNA TGTGCCACCAGCAGAGGACAGGGGAACACTGAAGCTTTCTTT. Its protein is CATSRGQGNTEAFF. The chain couples TRBV15 to TRBJ1-1; 7 bases align to TRBD1. The CDR3 contains 14 residues. The germline V gene has CDR1 LNHNV and CDR2 YYDKDF (reference sequence). The V segment lost 1 base and the J segment 1 base; nucleotides outside the gene matches: 0.